This T cell receptor beta chain was observed in a study of T cells after posttransplantation cyclophosphamide. The naive gate required viable CD3+CD4+ or CD3+CD8+ cells with CCR7+CD45RA+CD45RO-CD95-CD27+CD28+ phenotype. Some clones are missing from TCRdb's copy, which holds only in-frame ones; the method was immunoSEQ multiplex PCR. This sample has more than 30,000 clones, with 75% to 95% found just once. This receptor was identified in a woman aged 60-75 years in good health, CMV-negative, and a related stem cell transplant donor. Sequencing input: naive CD4+ T cells sorted from PBMCs.

The CDR3 region is CASSLVPKSSYNEQFF. CDR3 nucleotide sequence: TGTGCCAGCAGCTTGGTACCAAAGAGCTCCTACAATGAGCAGTTCTTC. V usage is TRBV5-4 and J usage is TRBJ2-1, with D uncertain. The V end lost 0 bases, the J end lost 0 bases, and 10 bases lay between the germline ends. The CDR3 totals 16 residues. CDR1 is SGHNT and CDR2 is YYREEE in the germline V gene (reference sequence).